This paragraph reports one T cell receptor (beta chain). Its antigen is undetermined. The data derive from a study of T cell responses to AZD1222 COVID-19 vaccine. Assay: immunoSEQ multiplex PCR; the TCRdb copy retains only in-frame clones and omits some. The data show around 99,000 clones, 80% to 90% seen once. The study's findings and limits: Repertoire sampling was restricted to post-peak T cell response timepoints.

CDR3 length: 14 amino acids. From germline, CDR1 is GTSNPN and CDR2 SVGIG (reference sequence). Trimming shortened V by 4 bases and J by 0 bases, and 13 bases separated the two germline ends. The source is an adult who received the AZD1222 COVID-19 vaccine. The chain has TRBV30 and TRBJ2-7; D gene ambiguous. Sequencing used peripheral blood, obtained 28 days after the second AZD1222 dose. CDR3: CAWIHKGSSYEQYF. The CDR3 DNA is TGTGCCTGGATCCATAAGGGAAGCTCCTACGAGCAGTACTTC.